Below, 23 T cell receptor beta chains from the same sample are listed, as sequenced in a study of control samples from healthy donors and cancer patients. Measured with immunoSEQ multiplex PCR; TCRdb has only the in-frame clones, and not every one. The data contain 68,000 or so clones, around 80% of them singletons. Material for sequencing was blood. These receptors all stem from a man aged 55-75 years in good health.

The chain employs TRBV14 and TRBJ2-1, with unresolved D. From germline, CDR1 is SGHDN and CDR2 FVKESK. The CDR3 loop spans 14 amino acids. Trimming shortened V by 2 bases and J by 6 bases, and 11 bases separated the two germline ends. The CDR3 DNA is TGTGCCAGCAGCCAATCCCAAGCTCGCAATGAGCAGTTCTTC. Translated, it gives CASSQSQARNEQFF.

This chain links TRBV5-5 with TRBJ2-2; tentative D call: TRBD1 (5 bases). Trimming stripped 1 base from V and 5 bases from J, with 15 bases between. Germline V CDR1 and CDR2: SGHKS, YYEKEE (reference sequence). The CDR3 runs to 16 residues. CDR3 sequence (DNA): TGTGCCAGCAGCTTGTTTTGGCAGGGTGCTACCGGGGAGCTGTTTTTT. Translation gives CASSLFWQGATGELFF. The full variable domain, completed using reference TRBV5-5 and TRBJ2-2, is DAGVTQSPTHLIKTRGQQVTLRCSPISGHKSVSWYQQVLGQGPQFIFQYYEKEERGRGNFPDRFSARQFPNYSSELNVNALLLGDSALYLCASSLFWQGATGELFFGEGSRLTVL.

This clone was observed a single time. V usage is TRBV27 and J usage is TRBJ2-2; no definite D call. Germline loops: CDR1 MNHEY, CDR2 SMNVEV (reference sequence). This CDR3 comprises 13 residues. V shed 6 bases and J shed 8 bases, with 13 bases lying between them. The CDR3: CASRRAGPGELFF. In DNA form, the CDR3 reads TGTGCCAGCAGACGGGCAGGTCCTGGGGAGCTGTTTTTT.

The rearrangement uses TRBV29-1 and TRBJ2-1; 8 bases map to TRBD1. The CDR3 is 14 residues long. V lost 7 bases and J lost 0; bases outside the gene matches: 5. Germline V gene sequence: CDR1 SQVTM, CDR2 ANQGSEA. CDR3 in amino acids: CSALTGASYNEQFF. The CDR3 nucleotides are TGCAGCGCCTTGACAGGGGCCTCCTACAATGAGCAGTTCTTC.

This chain connects TRBV21-1 to TRBJ1-2. TRBV21-1 is a pseudogene. The CDR3 is made up of 12 amino acids. The CDR3 bases are TGTGCCAGCAGCAAAAGGGGGGTCCAGAACACCTTC. Translating it yields CASSKRGVQNTF.

J is TRBJ2-7 and V is TRBV5-5, with D maybe TRBD1 (6 bases). Germline V lookup: CDR1 SGHKS, CDR2 YYEKEE (reference sequence). V lost 4 bases and J 7 bases, leaving 15 bases between the germline ends. This CDR3 spans 13 amino acids. The CDR3 region is CASSPGQFQEQYF. CDR3 bases: TGTGCCAGCAGCCCCGGACAGTTCCAAGAGCAGTACTTC. The variable domain in full, completed from reference TRBV5-5 and TRBJ2-7, reads DAGVTQSPTHLIKTRGQQVTLRCSPISGHKSVSWYQQVLGQGPQFIFQYYEKEERGRGNFPDRFSARQFPNYSSELNVNALLLGDSALYLCASSPGQFQEQYFGPGTRLTVT.

The V and J genes are TRBV5-6 and TRBJ1-1, with TRBD1 as a possible D gene (5 bases). This CDR3 region has 16 residues. Trimming took 0 bases from V and 3 from J, leaving 15 bases between them. Germline CDR1 reads SGHDT; CDR2 reads YYEEEE. The CDR3 nucleotides are TGTGCCAGCAGCTTGGATGGGGTGGGGGAGGACACTGAAGCTTTCTTT. Its protein is CASSLDGVGEDTEAFF.

The chain uses TRBV27 and TRBJ2-1; no clear D. Trimming left V 0 bases short and J 8 bases short, with 5 bases between. Germline V gene data show CDR1 as MNHEY and CDR2 as SMNVEV (reference sequence). The CDR3 is 12 residues long. The CDR3 DNA reads TGTGCCAGCAGTTTATCGGCTGATGAGCAGTTCTTC. Protein sequence: CASSLSADEQFF.

The CDR3 here is CASVASGGNEQFF. The CDR3 DNA reads as TGTGCCAGCGTGGCTAGTGGTGGCAATGAGCAGTTCTTC. The rearrangement joins TRBV7-9 to TRBJ2-1; D remains ambiguous. V was trimmed by 8 bases and J by 6 bases, leaving 14 bases between them. Germline CDR1 reads SEHNR; CDR2 reads FQNEAQ (reference sequence). This CDR3 has 13 residues.

The chain carries TRBV5-6 and TRBJ2-4; TRBD1 matches at 7 bases. With 2 bases clipped from V and 4 bases from J, the junction kept 3 bases outside the gene matches. The CDR3 consists of 14 residues. Germline values: CDR1 SGHDT, CDR2 YYEEEE. The CDR3 DNA follows: TGTGCCAGCAGCTTACCGGGACAGAAAAACATTCAGTACTTC. Translated: CASSLPGQKNIQYF.

The chain uses TRBV19 and TRBJ2-7, with D tentatively TRBD1 or TRBD2 (5 bases each). The V end was cut by 3 bases, the J end by 4 bases, with 13 bases between. The CDR3 has 14 residues. CDR1 is LNHDA and CDR2 is SQIVND in the germline V gene (reference sequence). The CDR3 region has the DNA TGTGCCAGTAGTATCTCTGGGGACCTTTACGAGCAGTACTTC. Its protein product is CASSISGDLYEQYF.

This chain uses TRBV30 with TRBJ1-2; D not resolved. The CDR3 runs 13 residues. Deletions cut 1 base from V and 2 bases from J, with 8 bases between. Germline V gives CDR1 GTSNPN, CDR2 SVGIG (reference sequence). This CDR3 is CAWSAKDNYGYTF. The CDR3 nucleotides are TGTGCCTGGAGTGCCAAGGACAACTATGGCTACACCTTC.

In this sample, this clone turned up once. V usage is TRBV7-7 and J usage is TRBJ2-2, with 11 bases matching TRBD2. V was clipped by 5 bases and J by 0 bases; unmatched bases: 14. The CDR3 extends over 20 amino acids. Germline V gives CDR1 SSHAT, CDR2 FNYEAQ (reference sequence). Written as DNA, the CDR3 is TGTGCCAGCAGCACACATCCCCCCCTAGCGGGAGGTTCGAACACCGGGGAGCTGTTTTTT. This translates into CASSTHPPLAGGSNTGELFF.

V gene TRBV10-3 combines with J gene TRBJ2-7, with D tentatively TRBD1 (6 bases). The CDR3 loop spans 18 amino acids. Trimming took 4 bases from V and 0 from J, leaving 22 bases between them. In germline, CDR1 is ENHRY, CDR2 SYGVKD. As DNA, the CDR3 is TGTGCCATCAGTGGGGAATCCCATGGGACACGATTCTCCTACGAGCAGTACTTC. Translating it yields CAISGESHGTRFSYEQYF.

The rearrangement links TRBV7-2 to TRBJ2-1, with 11 bases that match TRBD2. Germline trimming cut 5 bases from V and 6 bases from J; bases unmatched to any gene: 9. The germline V gene encodes CDR1 SGHTA and CDR2 FQGNSA. The CDR3 consists of 16 residues. In DNA form, the CDR3 reads TGTGCCAGCAGCCCCATCCTAACTAGCGGGAGCAATGAGCAGTTCTTC. It is translated as CASSPILTSGSNEQFF. The full variable domain, in which reference TRBV7-2 and TRBJ2-1 provide the parts outside the CDR3, is GAGVSQSPSNKVTEKGKDVELRCDPISGHTALYWYRQSLGQGLEFLIYFQGNSAPDKSGLPSDRFSAERTGGSVSTLTIQRTQQEDSAVYLCASSPILTSGSNEQFFGPGTRLTVL.

This chain joins TRBV4-2 and TRBJ2-3, with TRBD2 as a possible D gene (6 bases). This CDR3 is built from 17 residues. V was trimmed by 0 bases and J by 2 bases, leaving 15 bases between them. The V gene's germline CDR1 is LGHNA and CDR2 YNFKEQ. CDR3: CASSQDPSADNTDTQYF. In nucleotides, the CDR3 is TGTGCCAGCAGCCAAGACCCTAGCGCAGATAACACAGATACGCAGTATTTT.

This clone was seen once. The chain uses TRBV6-5 and TRBJ1-5; D not certain. V lost 7 bases to trimming and J lost 7 bases, with 17 bases between them. This CDR3 comprises 14 residues. Germline CDR1 and CDR2: MNHEY and SVGAGI. This chain's CDR3 is CASILGPSGQPQHF. DNA of the CDR3: TGTGCCAGCATACTCGGACCTTCGGGCCAGCCCCAGCATTTT.

This chain joins TRBV6-2 or TRBV6-3 and TRBJ2-2; TRBD1 might be the D (6 bases). This CDR3 is 16 amino acids long. Trimming removed 5 bases at V and 2 bases at J, with 15 bases between. CDR1 is MNHEY, CDR2 SVGEGT, per germline. Written as DNA, the CDR3 is TGTGCCAGCAGTATACAGGGTCTTCTAAACACCGGGGAGCTGTTTTTT. Protein sequence: CASSIQGLLNTGELFF.

The chain links TRBV18 to TRBJ1-4, with D hard to call. The V and J ends lost 3 bases and 5 bases respectively, with 7 bases between them. The CDR3 covers 13 residues. Germline loops: CDR1 KGHSH, CDR2 LQKENI. The CDR3 coding sequence is TGTGCCAGCTCACCCGGACTGAATGAAAAACTGTTTTTT. This translates into CASSPGLNEKLFF.

The chain recombines TRBV7-3 with TRBJ2-5; D is unclear. Germline V gene data show CDR1 as SGHTA and CDR2 as FQGTGA. This CDR3 is built from 14 residues. Trimming cost V 4 bases and J 2 bases, with 11 bases left between them. The CDR3 DNA follows: TGTGCCAGCAGCTCACATACCCTACAAGAGACCCAGTACTTC. It specifies CASSSHTLQETQYF.

The V call is TRBV25-1, the J call TRBJ1-1; D call uncertain. Trimming removed 5 bases from V and 3 bases from J, with 4 bases in between. The CDR3 has 11 residues. Per germline, CDR1 MGHDK and CDR2 SYGVNS. The CDR3 region has the DNA TGTGCCAGCAGTCATTACACTGAAGCTTTCTTT. Its translation: CASSHYTEAFF. Drawing the rest from reference TRBV25-1 and TRBJ1-1, the complete variable domain is EADIYQTPRYLVIGTGKKITLECSQTMGHDKMYWYQQDPGMELHLIHYSYGVNSTEKGDLSSESTVSRIRTEHFPLTLESARPSHTSQYLCASSHYTEAFFGQGTRLTVV.

The chain carries TRBV5-4 and TRBJ2-5; D is undetermined. V gave up 1 base and J gave up 3 bases, with 10 bases separating them. Germline-derived CDR1 and CDR2 are SGHNT and YYREEE (reference sequence). The CDR3 has 14 residues. The DNA of the CDR3 is TGTGCCAGCAGCTTGTCCAACAGAGAAGAGACCCAGTACTTC. Protein sequence: CASSLSNREETQYF. The entire variable domain, with the rest obtained from reference TRBV5-4 and TRBJ2-5, is as follows: ETGVTQSPTHLIKTRGQQVTLRCSSQSGHNTVSWYQQALGQGPQFIFQYYREEENGRGNFPPRFSGLQFPNYSSELNVNALELDDSALYLCASSLSNREETQYFGPGTRLLVL.

J is TRBJ2-3 and V is TRBV11-1; a weak D match, TRBD2 (6 bases). The ends were cut back, 5 bases at V and 0 bases at J, with 15 bases in the middle. This CDR3 comprises 16 residues. Germline CDR1 is SGHAT and CDR2 is FQDESV (reference sequence). CDR3 nucleotides: TGTGCCAGCAGCCCCGTGGGGCGGGGAAGCACAGATACGCAGTATTTT. This gives the protein CASSPVGRGSTDTQYF.